Following are 21 T cell receptor beta chains from one sample sequenced in a study of cytomegalovirus exposure and HLA in healthy donors. The PCR had 60 Vbeta and 13 Jbeta primers. The data were produced by immunoSEQ multiplex PCR, yet TCRdb's version contains in-frame clones alone and is incomplete. This table has approximately 150,000 clones, around two thirds appearing once. The specimen was PBMCs. The receptors come from a woman aged 18-30 years in good health and CMV-seronegative.

This rearrangement joins TRBV5-4 to TRBJ2-1; TRBD2 agrees at 13 bases. With V trimmed by 3 bases and J by 3 bases, 6 bases remained unmatched. In germline, CDR1 is SGHNT, CDR2 YYREEE (reference sequence). This CDR3 is built from 17 residues. The CDR3 sequence: CASSWTSGSVIYNEQFF. CDR3 nucleotide sequence: TGTGCCAGCAGCTGGACTAGCGGGAGTGTAATCTACAATGAGCAGTTCTTC.

The V call is TRBV7-6, the J call TRBJ2-7; 12 bases match TRBD1. V gave up 3 bases and J gave up 6 bases; unmatched junction bases: 6. The V gene's germline CDR1 is SGHVS and CDR2 FNYEAQ. There are 15 residues in the CDR3. Here the CDR3 DNA reads TGTGCCAGCAGCTTCTCCGGGACAGGGGGCAGCGAGCAGTACTTC. Protein product: CASSFSGTGGSEQYF.

V gene TRBV6-4 combines with J gene TRBJ2-1; TRBD1 matches 12 bases. The trim removed 6 bases at V and 9 bases at J, leaving 9 bases unmatched. The CDR3 contains 15 residues. Germline lookup yields CDR1 MRHNA and CDR2 SNTAGT. The CDR3 bases are TGTGCCAGCAGCGCACGGGGGACAGGGGGCGGTGAGCAGTTCTTC. Translating it yields CASSARGTGGGEQFF.

This chain uses TRBV5-4 with TRBJ2-1; 10 positions match TRBD2. The V gene end was trimmed by 4 bases and the J gene end by 9 bases; junction bases not matched to a gene: 7. From germline, CDR1 is SGHNT and CDR2 YYREEE (reference sequence). This CDR3 comprises 14 residues. The CDR3 sequence: CASSQGLAEGEQFF. The CDR3 nucleotides read TGTGCCAGCAGCCAAGGACTAGCGGAGGGTGAGCAGTTCTTC. Filled out from reference TRBV5-4 and TRBJ2-1, the complete variable domain reads ETGVTQSPTHLIKTRGQQVTLRCSSQSGHNTVSWYQQALGQGPQFIFQYYREEENGRGNFPPRFSGLQFPNYSSELNVNALELDDSALYLCASSQGLAEGEQFFGPGTRLTVL.

This clone has more than one count but fewer than ten. The gene calls are TRBV27 and TRBJ1-2; the D gene is possibly TRBD1 (6 bases). Trimming stripped 5 bases from V and 5 bases from J, with 12 bases between. This CDR3 contains 13 residues. Germline CDR1 is MNHEY and CDR2 is SMNVEV (reference sequence). In nucleotides, the CDR3 is TGTGCCAGCAGTCCTCCTACAGGGTATGGCTACACCTTC. It codes for CASSPPTGYGYTF.

CDR3 coding DNA: TGTGCCAGCAGCCTCAGGGAGGCGGGAGCACAAGATACGCAGTATTTT. It specifies CASSLREAGAQDTQYF. This chain joins TRBV7-9 and TRBJ2-3; 7 bases line up with TRBD2. The CDR3 length is 16 residues. V was clipped by 5 bases and J by 5 bases; unmatched bases: 13. Per the germline V gene, CDR1 is SEHNR and CDR2 is FQNEAQ (reference sequence).

There are a few counts of this clone. The rearrangement joins TRBV9 to TRBJ2-7, with a tentative D call TRBD1 (6 bases). From germline, CDR1 is SGDLS and CDR2 YYNGEE. The CDR3 is 14 amino acids. V lost 6 bases and J lost 2, with 15 bases in between. In DNA form, the CDR3 reads TGTGCCAGCACCAAAACAGGGCAGGCCTACGAGCAGTACTTC. Its translation is CASTKTGQAYEQYF.

The rearrangement uses TRBV28 and TRBJ1-1, with D perhaps TRBD1 (6 bases). V was clipped by 6 bases and J by 11 bases, with 13 bases between them. The CDR3 extends over 11 amino acids. From germline, CDR1 is MDHEN and CDR2 SYDVKM. CDR3 loop: CASRTTGTAFF. Written as DNA, the CDR3 is TGTGCCAGCAGGACTACAGGGACGGCTTTCTTT.

This clone occurred a few times. The chain is built from TRBV5-1 and TRBJ2-2, with 9 positions matching TRBD2. Losses at the gene ends were 0 bases for V and 6 bases for J; bases not matched to a gene: 6. Germline-derived CDR1 and CDR2 are SGHRS and YFSETQ. The CDR3 extends over 16 amino acids. CDR3 amino acids: CASSLASSGMPGELFF. CDR3 sequence (DNA): TGCGCCAGCAGCTTGGCCTCTAGCGGGATGCCCGGGGAGCTGTTTTTT. Using reference TRBV5-1 and TRBJ2-2 for the parts outside the CDR3, the full variable domain is KAGVTQTPRYLIKTRGQQVTLSCSPISGHRSVSWYQQTPGQGLQFLFEYFSETQRNKGNFPGRFSGRQFSNSRSEMNVSTLELGDSALYLCASSLASSGMPGELFFGEGSRLTVL.

About this clone: Distinct nucleotide sequences in the sample also encode this CDR3. The V and J genes are TRBV9 and TRBJ2-3; 8 bases line up with TRBD2. Germline CDR1 and CDR2: SGDLS and YYNGEE. Germline trimming cut 0 bases from V and 3 bases from J; bases unmatched to any gene: 0. The CDR3 length is 14 residues. The CDR3 protein is CASSVGLATDTQYF. CDR3 DNA: TGTGCCAGCAGCGTAGGACTAGCGACAGATACGCAGTATTTT.

The J gene is TRBJ2-3, the V gene TRBV4-1, with D tentatively TRBD2 (6 bases). With 2 bases removed from V and 4 bases from J, the gap between germline ends came to 13 bases. The CDR3 is made up of 15 amino acids. The germline V gene has CDR1 MGHRA and CDR2 YSYEKL. CDR3: CASSQLAGIADTQYF. The CDR3 DNA reads TGCGCCAGCAGCCAACTGGCGGGGATCGCAGATACGCAGTATTTT.

The V and J genes are TRBV18 and TRBJ2-2; 10 bases align to TRBD2. Germline V gene sequence: CDR1 KGHSH, CDR2 LQKENI. CDR3 size: 21 residues. Unmatched junction bases numbered 19, after V lost 6 bases and J lost 0 bases. CDR3 sequence (DNA): TGTGCCAGCTCCCTTAACCTCCTGGGAGGTAGCGGGAGGTCGAACACCGGGGAGCTGTTTTTT. It translates to CASSLNLLGGSGRSNTGELFF.

The rearrangement joins TRBV6-1 to TRBJ2-1, with 8 bases aligning to TRBD2. The CDR3 has 16 residues. Germline V gene lookup returns CDR1 MNHNS and CDR2 SASEGT. With V trimmed by 1 base and J by 3 bases, 5 bases remained unmatched. CDR3: CASSEGAGGVYNEQFF. In nucleotides, the CDR3 is TGTGCCAGCAGTGAAGGGGCGGGAGGAGTCTACAATGAGCAGTTCTTC.

This sequence joins TRBV11-3 and TRBJ1-1; 7 bases line up with TRBD1. Germline assignment: CDR1 SGHNT and CDR2 YENEEA. V shed 7 bases and J 4 bases; nucleotides not matched to a gene: 0. The CDR3 is 11 amino acids. CDR3 loop: CASTGGTEAFF. The CDR3 DNA reads as TGTGCCAGCACAGGGGGCACTGAAGCTTTCTTT.

The J gene is TRBJ1-6, the V gene TRBV6-1, with a tentative D call TRBD1 (5 bases). Trimming stripped 8 bases from V and 0 bases from J, with 11 bases between. The CDR3 loop spans 15 amino acids. Germline CDR1 MNHNS, CDR2 SASEGT. The CDR3 DNA follows: TGTGCCAGCCGGGGGGGGAGCTCCTATAATTCACCCCTCCACTTT. Translation gives CASRGGSSYNSPLHF.

The chain joins TRBV7-8 to TRBJ2-1; 10 bases fit TRBD2. The V gene's germline CDR1 is SGHVS and CDR2 FQNEAQ. The CDR3 totals 18 residues. The V and J ends lost 2 bases and 6 bases, in that order; junction bases with no gene match: 13. In DNA form, the CDR3 reads TGTGCCAGCAGCTTACGTCCTCCGCTAGCGGGAGACGGCAATGAGCAGTTCTTC. Protein sequence: CASSLRPPLAGDGNEQFF.

CDR3 sequence reads: CASSLVPGGTEAFF. CDR3 in DNA: TGTGCCAGCAGCTTGGTTCCAGGGGGGACTGAAGCTTTCTTT. The chain recombines TRBV5-8 with TRBJ1-1, with 7 bases fitting TRBD1. Unmatched junction bases numbered 4, after V lost 0 bases and J lost 5 bases. The CDR3 totals 14 residues. The germline V gene has CDR1 SGHTS and CDR2 YDEGEE.

This clone has a single count. This chain's CDR3 is CAISESKTGQETQYF. The CDR3 DNA sequence: TGTGCCATCAGTGAGTCGAAGACAGGACAAGAGACCCAGTACTTC. The V call is TRBV10-3, the J call TRBJ2-5; D perhaps matches TRBD1 (6 bases). The V gene lost 0 bases and the J gene lost 2 bases, with 10 bases spanning the gap. The CDR3 runs to 15 residues. Germline V gene lookup returns CDR1 ENHRY and CDR2 SYGVKD.

For the CDR3, the DNA is TGTGCCAGCAGCTTAGCTGGGTGGGGGGGTGAGAATTCACCCCTCCACTTT. Translation: CASSLAGWGGENSPLHF. The rearrangement uses TRBV7-9 and TRBJ1-6, with D perhaps TRBD1 (5 bases). Germline assignment: CDR1 SEHNR and CDR2 FQNEAQ (reference sequence). V was pared by 0 bases and J by 7 bases, with 16 bases between. This CDR3 spans 17 amino acids.

This clone was observed once. This chain joins TRBV5-1 and TRBJ2-4; TRBD1 agrees at 8 bases. The CDR3 is 14 residues long. After removal of 4 bases from V and 4 bases from J, the junction contained 4 bases not matched to a gene. The V gene's germline CDR1 is SGHRS and CDR2 YFSETQ. CDR3 DNA: TGCGCCAGCAGCCCACGGGACAGGAAAAACATTCAGTACTTC. This translates into CASSPRDRKNIQYF.

This clone was seen more than once but under ten times. The CDR3 nucleotides are TGCGCCAGCAGCAAGGGACTAGCGGCCCCCTACAATGAGCAGTTCTTC. This encodes CASSKGLAAPYNEQFF. V usage is TRBV5-1 and J usage is TRBJ2-1; 11 bases match TRBD2. CDR1 and CDR2 (germline): SGHRS, YFSETQ. The CDR3 sequence is 16 residues long. The ends lost 4 bases at V and 2 bases at J; junction bases unmatched: 5.